These 13 T cell receptor beta chains share one sample of origin, sequenced in a study of blood T cell repertoires in COVID-19. Method: immunoSEQ multiplex PCR; TCRdb's copy keeps in-frame clones and lacks some. The data contain about 300,000 clones, more than 75% of them seen just once; the ten biggest clones take up roughly 1.6%. The sequenced material came from peripheral blood. Receptor source: a woman in her forties or fifties with acute or convalescent COVID-19.

The CDR3 sequence is CASGDRSTYEQYF. The DNA for the CDR3 is TGTGCCAGCGGGGACAGGTCGACCTACGAGCAGTACTTC. The rearrangement joins TRBV12-3 or TRBV12-4 to TRBJ2-7; 8 bases are a match to TRBD1. V shed 8 bases and J 2 bases; nucleotides not matched to a gene: 5. This CDR3 region has 13 residues.

The chain employs TRBV28 and TRBJ2-2; the match to TRBD1 covers 7 bases. CDR1 is MDHEN and CDR2 is SYDVKM in the germline V gene. Trimming took 4 bases from V and 1 from J; bases not matched to a gene: 6. The length of the CDR3 is 16 residues. In DNA form, the CDR3 reads TGTGCCAGCAGTTCCTCGACAGGGCGGAACACCGGGGAGCTGTTTTTT. Protein: CASSSSTGRNTGELFF.

This clone was recorded once. V gene TRBV7-8 combines with J gene TRBJ1-2; 7 bases line up with TRBD1. V lost 5 bases and J lost 7; bases outside the gene matches: 4. CDR1 and CDR2 from the germline V gene are SGHVS and FQNEAQ. This CDR3 contains 12 residues. DNA for the CDR3: TGTGCCAGCAGCGCGGACAGGCTTGGCTACACCTTC. Translation gives CASSADRLGYTF.

The chain employs TRBV6-1 and TRBJ2-3; D not resolved. Trimming removed 0 bases from V and 6 bases from J, with 7 bases in between. The germline V gene has CDR1 MNHNS and CDR2 SASEGT. The CDR3 runs to 13 residues. CDR3: CASSEAYRDTQYF. The DNA of the CDR3 is TGTGCCAGCAGTGAAGCGTACCGGGATACGCAGTATTTT.

V usage is TRBV27 and J usage is TRBJ1-2; 8 nucleotides agree with TRBD1. The length of the CDR3 is 15 residues. CDR1 is MNHEY and CDR2 is SMNVEV in the germline V gene (reference sequence). V lost 6 bases to trimming and J lost 0 bases; unmatched junction nucleotides: 6. The CDR3 loop reads CASSPGTGANYGYTF. CDR3 DNA sequence: TGTGCCAGCAGCCCAGGGACAGGAGCTAACTATGGCTACACCTTC.

The V gene is TRBV24-1, the J gene TRBJ2-7, with D possibly TRBD1 on 7 matching bases. This CDR3 has 15 residues. The V gene's germline CDR1 is KGHDR and CDR2 SFDVKD. V lost 4 bases and J lost 5, with 17 bases in between. CDR3 in DNA: TGTGCCACCAGTGACCACAGGGGTCCGGGGGACGAGCAGTACTTC. Its protein product is CATSDHRGPGDEQYF.

V gene TRBV27 combines with J gene TRBJ1-5; D uncertain. From germline, CDR1 is MNHEY and CDR2 SMNVEV (reference sequence). Trimming left V 0 bases short and J 5 bases short, with 14 bases between. The CDR3 runs 16 residues. CDR3 nucleotides: TGTGCCAGCAGTTTATCGATGCCCGGGAAACATCAGCCCCAGCATTTT. Translation: CASSLSMPGKHQPQHF.

This clone was observed a single time. CDR3 DNA sequence: TGTGCCAGCAGCCCGGACAAGCATAATGAGCAGTTCTTC. Translated: CASSPDKHNEQFF. The gene calls are TRBV11-2 and TRBJ2-1; perhaps TRBD1 as D (5 bases). CDR1 is SGHAT and CDR2 is FQNNGV in the germline V gene. The CDR3 extends over 13 amino acids. The ends were cut back, 5 bases at V and 7 bases at J, with 12 bases in the middle.

The chain is built from TRBV30 and TRBJ2-4, with D perhaps TRBD2 (5 bases). Germline V gene lookup returns CDR1 GTSNPN and CDR2 SVGIG (reference sequence). V lost 3 bases and J lost 7, with 13 bases in between. The CDR3 length is 13 residues. CDR3 bases: TGTGCCTGGAGCTCTCCGGGAAGGAACATTCAGTACTTC. This sequence encodes CAWSSPGRNIQYF.

This clone was detected a few times. The genes are TRBV19 and TRBJ2-5, with 7 bases identical to TRBD2. V trimming: 6 bases; J trimming: 4 bases; junction bases outside the gene matches: 8. CDR1 is LNHDA and CDR2 is SQIVND in the germline V gene (reference sequence). The CDR3 loop spans 14 amino acids. The CDR3 DNA reads as TGTGCCAGTAGCATTCGCGGGGGTGGAGAGACCCAGTACTTC. Its translation: CASSIRGGGETQYF. Full variable domain (remainder filled in from reference TRBV19 and TRBJ2-5): DGGITQSPKYLFRKEGQNVTLSCEQNLNHDAMYWYRQDPGQGLRLIYYSQIVNDFQKGDIAEGYSVSREKKESFPLTVTSAQKNPTAFYLCASSIRGGGETQYFGPGTRLLVL.

The genes are TRBV27 and TRBJ2-4; TRBD2 agrees at 8 bases. The CDR3 runs to 15 residues. V dropped 6 bases and J dropped 6; count of bases not matched to a gene: 10. Germline V lookup: CDR1 MNHEY, CDR2 SMNVEV (reference sequence). CDR3 sequence (DNA): TGTGCCAGCAGCCCCAGGGCGGGAGGTGGAAACATTCAGTACTTC. This encodes CASSPRAGGGNIQYF.

V and J are TRBV5-6 and TRBJ1-1; TRBD1 matches at 8 bases. The CDR3 runs to 17 residues. Looked up from germline, CDR1 is SGHDT and CDR2 is YYEEEE. Trimming took 0 bases from V and 7 from J; bases not matched to a gene: 14. CDR3 nucleotide sequence: TGTGCCAGCAGCTTGGCCATGGCAGGGGGCAAGTGGAATGAAGCTTTCTTT. This encodes CASSLAMAGGKWNEAFF.

The J gene is TRBJ2-5, the V gene TRBV28; the match to TRBD1 covers 9 bases. Germline lookup yields CDR1 MDHEN and CDR2 SYDVKM. The CDR3 sequence is 15 residues long. V trimming: 6 bases; J trimming: 0 bases; junction bases outside the gene matches: 5. CDR3 nucleotides: TGTGCCAGCAGCTTCACAGGGGGCAACCAAGAGACCCAGTACTTC. It encodes CASSFTGGNQETQYF.